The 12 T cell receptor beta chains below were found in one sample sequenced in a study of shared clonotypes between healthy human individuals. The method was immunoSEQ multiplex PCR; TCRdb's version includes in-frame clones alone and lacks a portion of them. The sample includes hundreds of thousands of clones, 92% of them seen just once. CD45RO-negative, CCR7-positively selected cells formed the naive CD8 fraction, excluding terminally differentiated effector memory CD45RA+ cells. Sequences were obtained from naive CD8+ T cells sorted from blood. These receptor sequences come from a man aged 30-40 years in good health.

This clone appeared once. The CDR3 DNA sequence: TGTGCCAGCAGTTACGCGGCGGGAAGCTCCTACGAGCAGTACTTC. Its translation is CASSYAAGSSYEQYF. The chain uses TRBV27 and TRBJ2-7; D is possibly TRBD2 (6 bases). The CDR3 contains 15 residues. Germline CDR1 and CDR2: MNHEY and SMNVEV (reference sequence). The germline V and J ends were trimmed by 4 bases and 0 bases, with 13 bases remaining between them.

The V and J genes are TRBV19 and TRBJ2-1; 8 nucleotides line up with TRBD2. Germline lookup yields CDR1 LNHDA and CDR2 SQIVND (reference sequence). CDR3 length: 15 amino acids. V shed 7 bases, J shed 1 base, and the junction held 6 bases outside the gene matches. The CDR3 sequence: CASTASGSSYNEQFF. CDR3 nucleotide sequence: TGTGCCAGTACCGCCAGCGGGAGTTCCTACAATGAGCAGTTCTTC.

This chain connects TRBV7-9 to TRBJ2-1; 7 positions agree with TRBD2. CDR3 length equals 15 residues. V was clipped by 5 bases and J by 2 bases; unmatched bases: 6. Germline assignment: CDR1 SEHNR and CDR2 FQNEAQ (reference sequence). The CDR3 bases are TGTGCCAGCAGCACGGGCGGGAGTCCCTACAATGAGCAGTTCTTC. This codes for CASSTGGSPYNEQFF.

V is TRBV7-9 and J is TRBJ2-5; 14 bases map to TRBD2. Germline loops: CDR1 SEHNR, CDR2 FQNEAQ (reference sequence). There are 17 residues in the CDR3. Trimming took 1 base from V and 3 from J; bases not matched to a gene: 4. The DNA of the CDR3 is TGTGCCAGCAGCTTAGGACCGGGACTAGCGGGAGAAGAGACCCAGTACTTC. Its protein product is CASSLGPGLAGEETQYF.

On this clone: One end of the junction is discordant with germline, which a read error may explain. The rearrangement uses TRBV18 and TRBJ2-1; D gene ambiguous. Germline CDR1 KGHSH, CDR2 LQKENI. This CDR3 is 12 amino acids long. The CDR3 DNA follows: TGTGCCAGCTCACCCTGGCCCGGACGCCAGCTCTTC. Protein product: CASSPWPGRQLF.

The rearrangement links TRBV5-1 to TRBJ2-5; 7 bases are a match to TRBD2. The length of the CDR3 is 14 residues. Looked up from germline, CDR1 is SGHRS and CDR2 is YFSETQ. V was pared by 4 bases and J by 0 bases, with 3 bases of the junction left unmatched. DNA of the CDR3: TGCGCCAGCAGCGAGCGGGGCTACCAAGAGACCCAGTACTTC. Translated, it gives CASSERGYQETQYF.

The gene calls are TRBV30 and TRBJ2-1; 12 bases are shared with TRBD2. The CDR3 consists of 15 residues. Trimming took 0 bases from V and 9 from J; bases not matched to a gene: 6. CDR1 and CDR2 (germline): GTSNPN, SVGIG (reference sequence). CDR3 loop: CAWSVASGRASEQFF. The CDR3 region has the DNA TGTGCCTGGAGTGTAGCTAGCGGGAGGGCCAGTGAGCAGTTCTTC.

The CDR3 sequence is CASTFGGKRLFF. CDR3 in DNA: TGTGCCAGTACCTTCGGGGGGAAAAGACTGTTTTTT. V usage is TRBV19 and J usage is TRBJ1-4, with D possibly TRBD1 on 5 matching bases. Trimming pared 7 bases from V and 13 bases from J, leaving 16 bases between. The CDR3 covers 12 residues. The V gene's germline CDR1 is LNHDA and CDR2 SQIVND (reference sequence).

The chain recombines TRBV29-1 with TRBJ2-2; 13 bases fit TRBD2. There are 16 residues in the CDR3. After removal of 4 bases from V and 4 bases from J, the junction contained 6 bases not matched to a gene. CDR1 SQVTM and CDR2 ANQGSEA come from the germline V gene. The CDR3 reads CSVATSGRAGTGELFF. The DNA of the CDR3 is TGCAGCGTTGCTACTAGCGGGAGGGCCGGCACCGGGGAGCTGTTTTTT.

The CDR3 protein is CASSVVGPTAGELFF. Written as DNA, the CDR3 is TGTGCCAGCAGCGTAGTAGGGCCCACGGCCGGGGAGCTGTTTTTT. The genes are TRBV9 and TRBJ2-2; D is uncertain. This CDR3 is 15 amino acids long. The germline V gene encodes CDR1 SGDLS and CDR2 YYNGEE. Trimming took 0 bases from V and 6 from J, leaving 12 bases between them.

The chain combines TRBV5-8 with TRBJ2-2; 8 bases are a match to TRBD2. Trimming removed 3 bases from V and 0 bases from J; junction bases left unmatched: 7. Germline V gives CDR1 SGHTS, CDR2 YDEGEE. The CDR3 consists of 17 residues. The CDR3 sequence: CASSYREGLTNTGELFF. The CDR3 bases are TGTGCCAGCAGCTATCGGGAGGGCCTGACGAACACCGGGGAGCTGTTTTTT.

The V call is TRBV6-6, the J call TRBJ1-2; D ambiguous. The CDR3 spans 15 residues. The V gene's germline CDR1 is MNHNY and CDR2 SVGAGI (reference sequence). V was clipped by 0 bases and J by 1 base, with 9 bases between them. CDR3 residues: CASSYSALFNYGYTF. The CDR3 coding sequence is TGTGCCAGCAGTTACTCGGCCCTTTTTAACTATGGCTACACCTTC.